Listed below are T cell receptor beta chains from one sample, sequenced in a study of PD-L1 blockade in urothelial cancer. The table came from immunoSEQ multiplex PCR; TCRdb's copy has only in-frame clones and leaves some out. The top ten hold about 3.5% of the sample, which has around 30,000 clones, around 80% seen once. Sequenced here: PBMCs, sampled around atezolizumab (anti-PD-L1) treatment. The receptors originated from a man aged 70 or older with urothelial cancer. Each CDR3 is given with its conserved first and last residue. D genes are given only for firm matches. Clone size is given for some rows only: seen once, a few or many times, or a class if the clone is expanded.

D: -
V: TRBV11-2
size: -
J: TRBJ2-7
CDR3: CASSLDRRAGEQYF
DNA: TGTGCCAGCAGCTTAGATAGGAGGGCAGGCGAGCAGTACTTC

D: TRBD1
V: TRBV19
size: -
J: TRBJ1-5
CDR3: CASSIGGDRGGPQHF
DNA: TGTGCCAGTAGTATCGGGGGGGACAGGGGTGGGCCCCAGCATTTT

D: -
V: TRBV19
size: once
J: TRBJ2-5
CDR3: CASSIREGETQYF
DNA: TGTGCCAGTAGTATCCGGGAAGGGGAGACCCAGTACTTC

D: -
V: TRBV28
size: -
J: TRBJ2-1
CDR3: CASSVSTGLGSFDEQFF
DNA: TGTGCCAGCAGTGTCTCGACTGGGCTCGGGAGTTTTGATGAGCAGTTCTTC

D: -
V: TRBV5-1
size: -
J: TRBJ2-6
CDR3: CASSTYPGANVLTF
DNA: TGCGCCAGCAGCACATACCCTGGGGCCAACGTCCTGACTTTC

D: -
V: TRBV18
size: -
J: TRBJ1-2
CDR3: CASSPDKGYGYTF
DNA: TGTGCCAGCTCACCAGACAAAGGCTATGGCTACACCTTC

D: -
V: TRBV18
size: -
J: TRBJ1-5
CDR3: CASSPQRVGQPQHF
DNA: TGTGCCAGCTCACCACAGCGAGTTGGACAGCCCCAGCATTTT

D: -
V: TRBV6-5
size: -
J: TRBJ1-5
CDR3: CASSYTRGVGQPQHF
DNA: TGTGCCAGCAGTTACACCAGGGGAGTCGGTCAGCCCCAGCATTTT

D: -
V: TRBV30
size: -
J: TRBJ2-6
CDR3: CAWSSWGGAGANVLTF
DNA: TGTGCCTGGAGCTCCTGGGGCGGGGCTGGGGCCAACGTCCTGACTTTC

D: -
V: TRBV4-1
size: -
J: TRBJ2-4
CDR3: CASSQGGAGKLAKNIQYF
DNA: TGCGCCAGCAGCCAAGGGGGCGCGGGGAAACTAGCCAAAAACATTCAGTACTTC

D: -
V: TRBV6-1
size: -
J: TRBJ1-3
CDR3: CASSDSGGRGNTIYF
DNA: TGTGCCAGCAGTGATAGCGGGGGGCGGGGAAACACCATATATTTT

D: -
V: TRBV7-2
size: -
J: TRBJ1-5
CDR3: CASSLGGGAPEGPQHF
DNA: TGTGCCAGCAGCTTAGGTGGGGGGGCGCCAGAGGGGCCCCAGCATTTT

D: -
V: TRBV4-1
size: -
J: TRBJ1-1
CDR3: CASSQGEGRRDTEAFF
DNA: TGCGCCAGCAGCCAAGGGGAGGGCCGACGGGACACTGAAGCTTTCTTT

D: TRBD2
V: TRBV14
size: once
J: TRBJ2-1
CDR3: CASSHGTSHNEQFF
DNA: TGTGCCAGCAGCCATGGGACTAGCCACAATGAGCAGTTCTTC

D: -
V: TRBV11-2
size: -
J: TRBJ2-3
CDR3: CASSLVYTAVASTDTQYF
DNA: TGTGCCAGCAGCTTAGTGTACACAGCGGTAGCTAGCACAGATACGCAGTATTTT

D: -
V: TRBV5-4
size: -
J: TRBJ1-2
CDR3: CASSSRGPSYGYTF
DNA: TGTGCCAGCAGCTCGCGAGGGCCGTCCTATGGCTACACCTTC

D: -
V: TRBV6-5
size: -
J: TRBJ1-5
CDR3: CASSYSWGQEQPQHF
DNA: TGTGCCAGCAGTTACTCTTGGGGGCAGGAACAGCCCCAGCATTTT

D: -
V: TRBV10-3
size: once
J: TRBJ1-1
CDR3: CAISVGGNTEAFF
DNA: TGTGCCATCAGTGTCGGAGGGAACACTGAAGCTTTCTTT

D: TRBD1
V: TRBV7-2
size: few
J: TRBJ2-5
CDR3: CASSLYLRPRQGQETQYF
DNA: TGTGCCAGCAGCTTATACTTACGCCCGAGACAGGGGCAAGAGACCCAGTACTTC

D: -
V: TRBV19
size: -
J: TRBJ2-7
CDR3: CASSADNYEQYF
DNA: TGTGCCAGTAGTGCCGACAACTACGAGCAGTACTTC

D: TRBD1
V: TRBV5-5
size: few
J: TRBJ2-3
CDR3: CASSLQGAADTQYF
DNA: TGTGCCAGCAGCCTACAGGGGGCGGCAGATACGCAGTATTTT

D: TRBD1
V: TRBV9
size: -
J: TRBJ2-3
CDR3: CASSVKGATDTQYF
DNA: TGTGCCAGCAGCGTAAAGGGGGCAACAGATACGCAGTATTTT

D: TRBD1
V: TRBV7-2
size: few
J: TRBJ2-7
CDR3: CASSHSDRTFSEQYF
DNA: TGTGCCAGCAGCCATTCGGACAGGACCTTCTCCGAGCAGTACTTC

D: -
V: TRBV6-5
size: -
J: TRBJ2-1
CDR3: CASSFLADNEQFF
DNA: TGTGCCAGCAGTTTTTTAGCGGACAATGAGCAGTTCTTC

D: TRBD2
V: TRBV5-4
size: -
J: TRBJ2-3
CDR3: CASSSKTSGATDTQYF
DNA: TGTGCCAGCAGCTCAAAGACTAGCGGGGCCACAGATACGCAGTATTTT

D: TRBD1
V: TRBV10-3
size: once
J: TRBJ1-5
CDR3: CAISAGQAENQPQHF
DNA: TGTGCCATCAGTGCGGGACAGGCGGAGAATCAGCCCCAGCATTTT

D: -
V: TRBV20-1
size: -
J: TRBJ2-7
CDR3: CSAPDRHEQYF
DNA: TGCAGTGCCCCGGACAGACACGAGCAGTACTTC

D: -
V: TRBV30
size: -
J: TRBJ1-4
CDR3: CAWSVPRGNETNEKLFF
DNA: TGTGCCTGGAGTGTACCTCGGGGGAACGAAACTAATGAAAAACTGTTTTTT

D: -
V: TRBV7-2
size: -
J: TRBJ1-6
CDR3: CASSPVPRDNSPLHF
DNA: TGTGCCAGCAGCCCGGTCCCCAGGGATAATTCACCCCTCCACTTT

D: TRBD1
V: TRBV4-1
size: once
J: TRBJ2-2
CDR3: CASSHMDRGYTGELFF
DNA: TGCGCCAGCAGCCACATGGACAGGGGGTACACCGGGGAGCTGTTTTTT

D: TRBD2
V: TRBV30
size: -
J: TRBJ2-2
CDR3: CAWSKGLAGESGGELFF
DNA: TGTGCCTGGAGTAAGGGACTAGCGGGAGAGAGCGGCGGGGAGCTGTTTTTT

D: -
V: TRBV27
size: -
J: TRBJ1-5
CDR3: CASSLTRGGNQPQHF
DNA: TGTGCCAGCAGTTTAACCCGGGGGGGTAATCAGCCCCAGCATTTT

D: -
V: TRBV5-1
size: -
J: TRBJ2-1
CDR3: CASSLEQVSSYNEQFF
DNA: TGCGCCAGCAGCTTGGAACAGGTTAGCTCCTACAATGAGCAGTTCTTC

D: -
V: TRBV5-1
size: -
J: TRBJ1-1
CDR3: CASSLMTGPRGEAFF
DNA: TGCGCCAGCAGCTTGATGACAGGCCCAAGAGGTGAAGCTTTCTTT

D: -
V: TRBV7-3
size: -
J: TRBJ1-6
CDR3: CASSLGRGNSPLHF
DNA: TGTGCCAGCAGCTTAGGAAGGGGGAATTCACCCCTCCACTTT

D: -
V: TRBV14
size: -
J: TRBJ2-7
CDR3: CASSPTAFSYEQYF
DNA: TGTGCCAGCAGCCCAACAGCCTTCTCCTACGAGCAGTACTTC

D: TRBD1
V: TRBV11-3
size: -
J: TRBJ2-2
CDR3: CASTRGQSNTGELFF
DNA: TGTGCCAGCACCCGGGGACAGTCGAACACCGGGGAGCTGTTTTTT

D: TRBD2
V: TRBV13
size: -
J: TRBJ2-7
CDR3: CASSFGTSGRRYEQYF
DNA: TGTGCCAGCAGCTTCGGGACTAGCGGGAGACGGTACGAGCAGTACTTC

D: TRBD1
V: TRBV18
size: -
J: TRBJ1-2
CDR3: CASSPEGARGYTF
DNA: TGTGCCAGCTCACCAGAGGGGGCGCGCGGCTACACCTTC